These T cell receptor beta chains were read from a single sample in a study of OX40 agonist ivuxolimab in advanced cancers. Clones were read by immunoSEQ multiplex PCR, and TCRdb kept only the in-frame ones, dropping some. The sample consists of tens of thousands of clones, over 85% of them appearing once. Source: CD4+ or CD8+ T cells sorted from blood, taken in a trial of the OX40 agonist ivuxolimab. Receptors were obtained from an adult with an advanced solid tumor such as melanoma, head and neck, liver or kidney cancer. Both conserved end residues are part of each CDR3. The order of the fields is clone size, J gene, D gene, V gene, CDR3 length, CDR3 protein, CDR3 DNA. The D gene is left open where the match is weak. Clone sizes are given selectively: once, few, many, or a class where the clone is expanded.

- | TRBJ2-7 | - | TRBV7-9 | 14 | CASGGQGIRYEQYF | TGTGCCAGCGGGGGTCAGGGGATCCGCTACGAGCAGTACTTC
- | TRBJ2-5 | - | TRBV18 | 12 | CASSLNQETQYF | TGTGCCAGCTCACTGAATCAAGAGACCCAGTACTTC
- | TRBJ2-1 | - | TRBV5-6 | 17 | CASSLGVTGGLYNEQFF | TGTGCCAGCAGCTTAGGGGTGACAGGAGGGTTATACAATGAGCAGTTCTTC
- | TRBJ2-1 | - | TRBV6-5 | 12 | CASSYASNEQFF | TGTGCCAGCAGTTATGCCAGCAATGAGCAGTTCTTC
- | TRBJ1-6 | - | TRBV30 | 15 | CAWSLTSLLNSPLHF | TGTGCCTGGAGTCTGACCTCACTCCTTAATTCACCCCTCCACTTT
- | TRBJ1-5 | TRBD1 | TRBV10-3 | 16 | CAISDKTGAYNQPQHF | TGTGCCATCAGTGACAAGACAGGGGCCTACAATCAGCCCCAGCATTTT
- | TRBJ1-6 | TRBD1 | TRBV4-1 | 18 | CASSLAPGQGSNNSPLHF | TGCGCCAGCAGCCTGGCTCCGGGACAGGGTTCCAATAATTCACCCCTCCACTTT
once | TRBJ1-4 | TRBD1 | TRBV2 | 17 | CATSSATGQGAGEKLFF | TGTGCCACCTCATCCGCAACGGGACAGGGGGCGGGAGAAAAACTGTTTTTT
- | TRBJ2-7 | - | TRBV6-1 | 15 | CASSLEGGGRYEQYF | TGTGCCAGCAGTCTCGAGGGGGGGGGAAGGTACGAGCAGTACTTC
- | TRBJ2-7 | - | TRBV6-1 | 14 | CASSVGDVSYEQYF | TGTGCCAGCAGTGTGGGGGACGTTTCCTACGAGCAGTACTTC
few | TRBJ1-5 | - | TRBV7-9 | 13 | CASSLQGRGEMHF | TGTGCCAGCAGCTTACAGGGACGAGGGGAAATGCATTTT
- | TRBJ2-7 | - | TRBV30 | 16 | CAWSGGTRGKLYEQYF | TGTGCCTGGAGTGGGGGCACCAGGGGAAAGTTATACGAGCAGTACTTC
- | TRBJ1-2 | - | TRBV6-1 | 15 | CASSEAPRGNYGYTF | TGTGCCAGCAGTGAAGCGCCCAGGGGTAACTATGGCTACACCTTC
- | TRBJ2-1 | - | TRBV4-1 | 14 | CASSTWSRNGEQFF | TGCGCCAGCAGCACATGGTCTCGTAATGGTGAGCAGTTCTTC
once | TRBJ2-3 | TRBD1 | TRBV27 | 17 | CASSLPEGQGKTDTQYF | TGTGCCAGCAGTTTACCCGAGGGACAGGGAAAAACAGATACGCAGTATTTT
- | TRBJ2-1 | - | TRBV6-5 | 15 | CASLRSRDTLNEQFF | TGTGCCAGCCTTCGATCACGAGACACCCTCAATGAGCAGTTCTTC
once | TRBJ1-2 | - | TRBV19 | 17 | CASSIADGGPHIYGYTF | TGTGCCAGTAGTATTGCGGACGGAGGGCCCCATATCTATGGCTACACCTTC
- | TRBJ1-1 | - | TRBV11-1 | 17 | CASSPPWASSLNTEAFF | TGTGCCAGCAGCCCCCCGTGGGCCAGCTCTTTGAACACTGAAGCTTTCTTT
- | TRBJ1-1 | TRBD1 | TRBV19 | 15 | CASSKRQGARVEAFF | TGTGCCAGTAGTAAACGACAGGGGGCGAGGGTTGAAGCTTTCTTT
- | TRBJ2-2 | - | TRBV2 | 13 | CASSEQYTGELFF | TGTGCCAGCAGTGAACAGTACACCGGGGAGCTGTTTTTT
- | TRBJ1-1 | - | TRBV30 | 13 | CAWRPGGSAEAFF | TGTGCCTGGAGGCCCGGGGGGTCCGCTGAAGCTTTCTTT
once | TRBJ1-2 | TRBD1 | TRBV4-1 | 17 | CASSLVPGQGAGYGYTF | TGCGCCAGCAGCCTTGTCCCGGGACAGGGGGCGGGCTATGGCTACACCTTC
- | TRBJ2-1 | - | TRBV2 | 13 | CASNNLGRNEQFF | TGTGCCAGCAATAATCTAGGCCGCAATGAGCAGTTCTTC
- | TRBJ1-1 | - | TRBV27 | 14 | CASSFGQMNTEAFF | TGTGCCAGCAGTTTCGGACAGATGAACACTGAAGCTTTCTTT
- | TRBJ1-5 | TRBD1 | TRBV12-5 | 19 | CASGTGTGGVRAGNQPQHF | TGTGCTAGTGGTACCGGGACAGGGGGCGTTCGTGCGGGCAATCAGCCCCAGCATTTT
- | TRBJ2-5 | TRBD2 | TRBV7-9 | 15 | CASSWGGDFKETQYF | TGTGCCAGCAGCTGGGGGGGTGATTTTAAAGAGACCCAGTACTTC
- | TRBJ2-7 | - | TRBV4-3 | 16 | CASSQETTRSSYEQYF | TGCGCCAGCAGCCAGGAGACTACGAGGAGCTCCTACGAGCAGTACTTC
- | TRBJ1-2 | - | TRBV7-9 | 15 | CASSAQFTGTYGYTF | TGTGCCAGCAGCGCACAATTTACAGGGACCTATGGCTACACCTTC
- | TRBJ2-1 | - | TRBV5-4 | 11 | CASSLEGVPFF | TGTGCCAGCAGCTTGGAAGGGGTTCCGTTCTTC
- | TRBJ1-1 | - | TRBV5-1 | 14 | CASSLAGGQSEAFF | TGCGCCAGCAGCTTGGCCGGGGGGCAGTCTGAAGCTTTCTTT
- | TRBJ2-3 | TRBD1 | TRBV5-4 | 15 | CASSWDRARADTQYF | TGTGCCAGCAGCTGGGACAGGGCAAGGGCAGATACGCAGTATTTT
- | TRBJ2-7 | - | TRBV6-5 | 15 | CASSLSGSGGTEQYF | TGTGCCAGCAGTTTATCAGGAAGTGGCGGAACCGAGCAGTACTTC